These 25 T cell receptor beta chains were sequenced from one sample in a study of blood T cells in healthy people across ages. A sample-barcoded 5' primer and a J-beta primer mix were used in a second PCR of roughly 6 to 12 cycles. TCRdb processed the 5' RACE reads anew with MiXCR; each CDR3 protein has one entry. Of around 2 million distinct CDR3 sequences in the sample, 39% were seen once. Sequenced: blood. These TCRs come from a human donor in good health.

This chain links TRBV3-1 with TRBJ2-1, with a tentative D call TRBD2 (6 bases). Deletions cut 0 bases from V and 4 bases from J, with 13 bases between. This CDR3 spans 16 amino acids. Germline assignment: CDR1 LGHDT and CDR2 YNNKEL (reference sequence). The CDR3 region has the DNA TGTGCCAGCAGCCAAGATTTGACGGGGGAGTACAATGAGCAGTTCTTC. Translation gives CASSQDLTGEYNEQFF.

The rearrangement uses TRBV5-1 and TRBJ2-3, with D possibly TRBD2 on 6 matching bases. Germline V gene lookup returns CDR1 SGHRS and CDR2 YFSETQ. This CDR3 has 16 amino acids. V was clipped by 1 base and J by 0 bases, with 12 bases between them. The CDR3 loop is CASSLQSDYSTDTQYF. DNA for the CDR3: TGCGCCAGCAGCTTGCAATCGGACTACAGCACAGATACGCAGTATTTT.

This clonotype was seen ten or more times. The CDR3 here is CASTGLAGAYNEQFF. In nucleotides, the CDR3 is TGTGCCAGCACTGGGCTAGCGGGGGCTTACAATGAGCAGTTCTTC. The chain has TRBV7-2 and TRBJ2-1, with 10 bases lining up with TRBD2. This CDR3 has 15 amino acids. The germline V gene has CDR1 SGHTA and CDR2 FQGNSA. J lost 4 bases, V lost 7 bases, and 7 bases had no gene match.

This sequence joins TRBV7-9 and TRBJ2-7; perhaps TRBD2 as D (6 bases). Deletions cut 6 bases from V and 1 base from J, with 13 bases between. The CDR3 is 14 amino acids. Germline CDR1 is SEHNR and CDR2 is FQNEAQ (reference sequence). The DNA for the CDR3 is TGTGCCAGCAGGCAGGCGGGGAGGTCCTACGAGCAGTACTTC. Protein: CASRQAGRSYEQYF.

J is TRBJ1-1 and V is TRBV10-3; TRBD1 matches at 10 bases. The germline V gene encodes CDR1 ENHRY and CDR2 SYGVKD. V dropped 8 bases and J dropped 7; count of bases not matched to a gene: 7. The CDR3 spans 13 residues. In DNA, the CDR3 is TGTGCCATCGAGAGGGACAGGGGAGGTGAAGCTTTCTTT. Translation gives CAIERDRGGEAFF.

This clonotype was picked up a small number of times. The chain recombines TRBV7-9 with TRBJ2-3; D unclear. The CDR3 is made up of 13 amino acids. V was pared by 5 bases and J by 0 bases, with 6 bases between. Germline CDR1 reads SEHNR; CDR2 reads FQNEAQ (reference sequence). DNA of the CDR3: TGTGCCAGCAGCCACGTAAGCACAGATACGCAGTATTTT. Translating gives CASSHVSTDTQYF.

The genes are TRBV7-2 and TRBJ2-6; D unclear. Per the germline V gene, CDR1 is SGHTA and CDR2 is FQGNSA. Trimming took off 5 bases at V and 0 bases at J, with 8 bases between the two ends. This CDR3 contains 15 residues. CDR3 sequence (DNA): TGTGCCAGCAGCCCGGTCCACTCTGGGGCCAACGTCCTGACTTTC. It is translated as CASSPVHSGANVLTF.

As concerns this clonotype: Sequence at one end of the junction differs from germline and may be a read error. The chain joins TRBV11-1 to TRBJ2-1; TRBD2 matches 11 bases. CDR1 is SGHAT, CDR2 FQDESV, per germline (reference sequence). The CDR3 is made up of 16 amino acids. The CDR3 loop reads CASSLAGGTTYNEQFF. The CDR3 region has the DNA TGTGCCAGCAGCCTAGCGGGGGGCACCACTTACAATGAGCAGTTCTTC.

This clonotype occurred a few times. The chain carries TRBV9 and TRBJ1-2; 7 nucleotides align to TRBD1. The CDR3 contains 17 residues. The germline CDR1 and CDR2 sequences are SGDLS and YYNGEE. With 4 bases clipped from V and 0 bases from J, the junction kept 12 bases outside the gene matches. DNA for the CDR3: TGTGCCAGCAGCCCCTCCTCGGGAGGGACAGCTAACTATGGCTACACCTTC. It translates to CASSPSSGGTANYGYTF.

The CDR3: CASSLYLASEPYNEQFF. The CDR3 nucleotides read TGTGCCAGCAGCTTGTACCTGGCGAGCGAGCCCTACAATGAGCAGTTCTTC. The V gene is TRBV5-6, the J gene TRBJ2-1; D remains ambiguous. Trimming took 1 base from V and 2 from J, leaving 16 bases between them. CDR1 is SGHDT, CDR2 YYEEEE, per germline. This CDR3 has 17 amino acids.

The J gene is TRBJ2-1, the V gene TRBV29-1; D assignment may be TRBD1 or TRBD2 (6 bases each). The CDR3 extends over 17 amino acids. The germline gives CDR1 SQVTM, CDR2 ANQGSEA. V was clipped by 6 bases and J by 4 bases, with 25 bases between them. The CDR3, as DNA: TGCAGCGTCTCAAAGCCGGGGGCGTCCCCACCTTACAATGAGCAGTTCTTC. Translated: CSVSKPGASPPYNEQFF.

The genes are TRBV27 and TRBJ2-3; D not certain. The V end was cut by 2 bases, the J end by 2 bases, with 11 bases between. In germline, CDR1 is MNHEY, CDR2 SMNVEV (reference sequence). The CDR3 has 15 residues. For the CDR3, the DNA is TGTGCCAGCAGTTTACGAGTCAGATACACAGATACGCAGTATTTT. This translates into CASSLRVRYTDTQYF.

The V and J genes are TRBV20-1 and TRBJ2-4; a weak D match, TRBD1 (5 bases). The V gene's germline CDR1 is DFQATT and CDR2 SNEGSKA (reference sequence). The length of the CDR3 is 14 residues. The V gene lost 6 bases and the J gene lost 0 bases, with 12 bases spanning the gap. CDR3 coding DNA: TGCAGTGCAGGGGATTTACTAGCCAAAAACATTCAGTACTTC. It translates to CSAGDLLAKNIQYF.

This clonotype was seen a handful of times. The CDR3 loop reads CASIGATHSYNEQFF. CDR3 in DNA: TGTGCCAGCATCGGGGCTACCCATTCCTACAATGAGCAGTTCTTC. This rearrangement joins TRBV6-6 to TRBJ2-1; D possibly matches TRBD1 or TRBD2 (5 bases each). Germline V gene data show CDR1 as MNHNY and CDR2 as SVGAGI (reference sequence). This CDR3 is built from 15 residues. V was clipped by 7 bases and J by 1 base, with 14 bases between them.

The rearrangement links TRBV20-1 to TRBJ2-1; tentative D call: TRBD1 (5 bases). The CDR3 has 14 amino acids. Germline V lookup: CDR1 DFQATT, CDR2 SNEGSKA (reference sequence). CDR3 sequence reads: CGPISETDYNEQFF. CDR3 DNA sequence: TGCGGTCCCATATCCGAGACAGACTACAATGAGCAGTTCTTC.

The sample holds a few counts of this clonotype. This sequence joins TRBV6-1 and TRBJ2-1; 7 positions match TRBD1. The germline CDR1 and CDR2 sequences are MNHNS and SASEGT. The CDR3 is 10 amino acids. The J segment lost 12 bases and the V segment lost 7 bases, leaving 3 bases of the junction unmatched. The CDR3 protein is CASNRGRQFF. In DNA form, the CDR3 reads TGTGCCAGCAATAGGGGGCGGCAGTTCTTC.

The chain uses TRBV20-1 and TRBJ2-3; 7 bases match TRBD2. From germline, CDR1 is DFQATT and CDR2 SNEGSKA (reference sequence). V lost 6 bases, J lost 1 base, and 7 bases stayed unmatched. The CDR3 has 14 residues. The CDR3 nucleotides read TGCAGTGCGGGAAGCACTAGCGGCACAGATACGCAGTATTTT. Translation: CSAGSTSGTDTQYF.

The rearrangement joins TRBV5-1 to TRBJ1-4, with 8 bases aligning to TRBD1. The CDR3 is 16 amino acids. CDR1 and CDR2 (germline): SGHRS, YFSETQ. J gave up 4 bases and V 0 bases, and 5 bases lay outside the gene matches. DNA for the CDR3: TGCGCCAGCAGCTTGGAGCCACAGGGGGGTAATGAAAAACTGTTTTTT. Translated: CASSLEPQGGNEKLFF.

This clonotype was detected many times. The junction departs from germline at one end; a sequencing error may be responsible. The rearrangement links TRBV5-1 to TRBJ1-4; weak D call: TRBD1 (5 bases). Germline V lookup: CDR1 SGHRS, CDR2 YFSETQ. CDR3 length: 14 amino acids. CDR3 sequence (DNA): TGTGCCAGCAGCCTGGGACCGACTAATGAAAAACTGTTTTTT. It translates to CASSLGPTNEKLFF.

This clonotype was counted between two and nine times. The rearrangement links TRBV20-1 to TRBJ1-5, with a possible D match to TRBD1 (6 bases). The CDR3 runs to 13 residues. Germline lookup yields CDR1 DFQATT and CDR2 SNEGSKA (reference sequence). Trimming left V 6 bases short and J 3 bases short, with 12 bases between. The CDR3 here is CSATDRNNQPQHF. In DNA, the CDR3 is TGCAGTGCGACAGACAGGAACAATCAGCCCCAGCATTTT.

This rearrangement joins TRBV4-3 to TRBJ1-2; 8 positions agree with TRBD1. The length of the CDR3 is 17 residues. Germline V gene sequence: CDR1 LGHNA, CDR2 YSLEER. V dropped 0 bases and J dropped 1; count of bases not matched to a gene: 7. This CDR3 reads CASSQEPWTGLNYGYTF. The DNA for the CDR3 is TGCGCCAGCAGCCAAGAACCCTGGACAGGGCTTAACTATGGCTACACCTTC.

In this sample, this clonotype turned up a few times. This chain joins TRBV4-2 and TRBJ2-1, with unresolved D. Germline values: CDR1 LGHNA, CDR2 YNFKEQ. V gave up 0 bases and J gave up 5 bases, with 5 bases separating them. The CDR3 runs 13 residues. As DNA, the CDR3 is TGTGCCAGCAGCCAAGACTACCACAATGAGCAGTTCTTC. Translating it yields CASSQDYHNEQFF.

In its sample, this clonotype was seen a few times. CDR3: CASSFVGQQINEQFF. The CDR3 DNA follows: TGCGCCAGCAGCTTTGTTGGACAGCAAATCAATGAGCAGTTCTTC. The chain employs TRBV5-1 and TRBJ2-1, with D possibly being TRBD1 (6 bases). CDR1 is SGHRS and CDR2 is YFSETQ in the germline V gene. V lost 2 bases to trimming and J lost 6 bases, with 15 bases between them. The CDR3 spans 15 residues.

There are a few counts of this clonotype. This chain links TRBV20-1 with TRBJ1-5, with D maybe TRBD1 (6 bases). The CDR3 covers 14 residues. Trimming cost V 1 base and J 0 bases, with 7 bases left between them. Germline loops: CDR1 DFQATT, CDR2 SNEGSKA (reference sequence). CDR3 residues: CSARGRGSNQPQHF. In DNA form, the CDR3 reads TGCAGTGCTAGAGGCAGGGGTAGCAATCAGCCCCAGCATTTT.

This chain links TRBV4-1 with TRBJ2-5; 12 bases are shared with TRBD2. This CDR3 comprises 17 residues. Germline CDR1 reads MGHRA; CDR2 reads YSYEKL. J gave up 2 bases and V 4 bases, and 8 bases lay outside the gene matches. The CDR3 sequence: CASSLLGLAGKQETQYF. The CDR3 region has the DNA TGCGCCAGCAGCCTCCTAGGACTAGCGGGGAAGCAAGAGACCCAGTACTTC.